Sequencing of this TCR beta chain was carried out in a study of blood T cell repertoires in COVID-19. In the study overall: Sites across the United States, Italy and Spain contributed samples from acute and convalescent COVID-19.

The V gene's germline CDR1 is SGHDN and CDR2 FVKESK. There are 17 residues in the CDR3. With 1 base removed from V and 6 bases from J, the gap between germline ends came to 21 bases. Authors' methods: Amplifying reference gene primers gave estimates of nucleated cell counts. Sequenced by immunoSEQ multiplex PCR; TCRdb stores in-frame clones only, minus some. V and J calls and clone size are those listed in that table; D and trimming were worked out from the DNA. This repertoire shows more than 150,000 clones, 70% to 85% found once; its top ten account for about 9.4%. The clonotype comes from a woman over 75 with acute or convalescent COVID-19. V gene TRBV14 combines with J gene TRBJ1-2; tentative D call: TRBD1 (5 bases). The source material was peripheral blood. CDR3 in amino acids: CASSQGAGIVVYNGYTF. Here the CDR3 DNA reads TGTGCCAGCAGCCAAGGGGCAGGGATTGTAGTCTACAATGGCTACACCTTC.